Listed here are 14 T cell receptor beta chains from one sample, sequenced in a study of blood T cell repertoires in COVID-19. Here immunoSEQ multiplex PCR was the method, and the copy in TCRdb shows in-frame clones only, minus some. The top ten hold around 7% of the sample, which has roughly 200,000 clones, 75% to 90% seen once. The sample was peripheral blood. These receptors were obtained from a man aged 35 to 55 with acute or convalescent COVID-19.

The V gene is TRBV6-5, the J gene TRBJ1-2; D gene uncertain. Deletions cut 5 bases from V and 2 bases from J, with 12 bases between. This CDR3 comprises 14 residues. The V gene's germline CDR1 is MNHEY and CDR2 SVGAGI. The CDR3 DNA reads TGTGCCAGCAGTCTCGTCGAGTCCAACTATGGCTACACCTTC. Its translation: CASSLVESNYGYTF.

The gene calls are TRBV5-1 and TRBJ1-3, with unresolved D. This CDR3 spans 15 amino acids. The V gene's germline CDR1 is SGHRS and CDR2 YFSETQ. The V and J ends lost 1 base and 1 base respectively, with 9 bases between them. CDR3 in DNA: TGCGCCAGCAGCTTGCAGGCAGCTTCTGGAAACACCATATATTTT. Encoded protein: CASSLQAASGNTIYF.

The chain carries TRBV9 and TRBJ1-2; 11 nucleotides match TRBD1. CDR1 SGDLS and CDR2 YYNGEE come from the germline V gene. J lost 0 bases, V lost 3 bases, and 7 bases had no gene match. The CDR3 length is 17 residues. The DNA of the CDR3 is TGTGCCAGCAGCGGGAGGACAGGGGGCTTTGCTAACTATGGCTACACCTTC. It is translated as CASSGRTGGFANYGYTF.

The CDR3 region is CASSPLAGAAKNIQYF. The CDR3 region has the DNA TGTGCCAGCAGCCCTTTAGCGGGGGCAGCCAAAAACATTCAGTACTTC. V is TRBV6-2 or TRBV6-3 and J is TRBJ2-4; TRBD2 agrees at 9 bases. The V and J ends lost 6 bases and 0 bases, in that order; junction bases with no gene match: 6. The CDR3 covers 16 residues. Germline CDR1 MNHEY, CDR2 SVGEGT.

The genes are TRBV5-1 and TRBJ1-3; maybe TRBD1 (5 bases). CDR1 is SGHRS and CDR2 is YFSETQ in the germline V gene. Trimming left V 3 bases short and J 2 bases short, with 6 bases between. CDR3 size: 13 residues. CDR3 nucleotide sequence: TGCGCCAGCAGCTGGGGCGCTGGAAACACCATATATTTT. This codes for CASSWGAGNTIYF. The whole variable domain, remainder taken from reference TRBV5-1 and TRBJ1-3, is KAGVTQTPRYLIKTRGQQVTLSCSPISGHRSVSWYQQTPGQGLQFLFEYFSETQRNKGNFPGRFSGRQFSNSRSEMNVSTLELGDSALYLCASSWGAGNTIYFGEGSWLTVV.

The chain employs TRBV5-6 and TRBJ1-4; 10 bases are a match to TRBD1. Germline trimming cut 4 bases from V and 8 bases from J; bases unmatched to any gene: 8. The CDR3 extends over 15 amino acids. Germline CDR1 reads SGHDT; CDR2 reads YYEEEE. In nucleotides, the CDR3 is TGTGCCAGCAGCCCTGGACAGGGGGTGAGGGAAAAACTGTTTTTT. The encoded protein is CASSPGQGVREKLFF.

The chain couples TRBV3-1 (or the pseudogene TRBV3-2) to TRBJ2-5, with D perhaps matching TRBD2 (5 bases). Germline CDR1 reads LGHDT; CDR2 reads YNNKEL (reference sequence). The length of the CDR3 is 15 residues. V gave up 3 bases and J gave up 5 bases, with 16 bases separating them. DNA of the CDR3: TGTGCCAGCAGCCACTCCGGGTCGGGCGGGGAGACCCAGTACTTC. It is translated as CASSHSGSGGETQYF.

This chain joins TRBV24-1 and TRBJ2-1; D unresolved. The CDR3 contains 14 residues. Germline V lookup: CDR1 KGHDR, CDR2 SFDVKD. V was trimmed by 6 bases and J by 4 bases, leaving 12 bases between them. CDR3 in amino acids: CATSLCVPYNEQFF. In DNA, the CDR3 is TGTGCCACCAGTTTATGCGTGCCTTACAATGAGCAGTTCTTC.

The V gene is TRBV30, the J gene TRBJ1-5, with unresolved D. CDR1 and CDR2 (germline): GTSNPN, SVGIG (reference sequence). Trimming took 0 bases from V and 4 from J, leaving 7 bases between them. This CDR3 is 13 amino acids long. The chain's CDR3 is CAWSVNNNQPQHF. The CDR3 DNA follows: TGTGCCTGGAGTGTAAACAATAATCAGCCCCAGCATTTT. Together with reference TRBV30 and TRBJ1-5, the CDR3 gives the full variable domain: SQTIHQWPATLVQPVGSPLSLECTVEGTSNPNLYWYRQAAGRGLQLLFYSVGIGQISSEVPQNLSASRPQDRQFILSSKKLLLSDSGFYLCAWSVNNNQPQHFGDGTRLSIL.

The chain joins TRBV7-9 to TRBJ1-6; the D is unclear. Trimming pared 6 bases from V and 0 bases from J, leaving 18 bases between. Germline loops: CDR1 SEHNR, CDR2 FQNEAQ (reference sequence). This CDR3 spans 18 amino acids. The CDR3 coding sequence is TGTGCCAGCAGTTACTATCCCCGGGATAGCTCCTATAATTCACCCCTCCACTTT. Residues: CASSYYPRDSSYNSPLHF.

J is TRBJ2-3 and V is TRBV18; the match to TRBD1 covers 10 bases. V dropped 3 bases and J dropped 7; count of bases not matched to a gene: 4. Germline V gene sequence: CDR1 KGHSH, CDR2 LQKENI. CDR3 size: 14 residues. CDR3 DNA: TGTGCCAGCTCACCGGGACAGGGGCACTATACGCAGTATTTT. It codes for CASSPGQGHYTQYF. The full variable domain, its missing parts supplied by reference TRBV18 and TRBJ2-3, is NAGVMQNPRHLVRRRGQEARLRCSPMKGHSHVYWYRQLPEEGLKFMVYLQKENIIDESGMPKERFSAEFPKEGPSILRIQQVVRGDSAAYFCASSPGQGHYTQYFGPGTRLTVL.

The chain uses TRBV19 and TRBJ1-2; D perhaps matches TRBD1 (5 bases). Germline-derived CDR1 and CDR2 are LNHDA and SQIVND (reference sequence). This CDR3 is 13 amino acids long. V dropped 1 base and J dropped 6 bases, with 9 bases sitting between them. The CDR3 DNA follows: TGTGCCAGTAGTATAGTCAAAGGGGATGGCTACACCTTC. This sequence encodes CASSIVKGDGYTF.

The chain carries TRBV6-1 and TRBJ1-6; D call uncertain. This CDR3 is built from 15 residues. V was cut by 2 bases and J by 9 bases, with 14 bases left in between. In germline, CDR1 is MNHNS, CDR2 SASEGT. The CDR3 DNA sequence: TGTGCCAGCAGTGAAACAGACCCGAATGTTTCACCCCTCCACTTT. Residues: CASSETDPNVSPLHF.

CDR3 DNA sequence: TGTGCCAGCAGCTTGGGACAGCATAACAATGAGCAGTTCTTC. It is translated as CASSLGQHNNEQFF. The rearrangement uses TRBV3-1 (or the pseudogene TRBV3-2) and TRBJ2-1; 7 bases agree with TRBD1. Looked up from germline, CDR1 is LGHDT and CDR2 is YNNKEL (reference sequence). This CDR3 region has 14 residues. V shed 5 bases and J 5 bases; nucleotides not matched to a gene: 6.